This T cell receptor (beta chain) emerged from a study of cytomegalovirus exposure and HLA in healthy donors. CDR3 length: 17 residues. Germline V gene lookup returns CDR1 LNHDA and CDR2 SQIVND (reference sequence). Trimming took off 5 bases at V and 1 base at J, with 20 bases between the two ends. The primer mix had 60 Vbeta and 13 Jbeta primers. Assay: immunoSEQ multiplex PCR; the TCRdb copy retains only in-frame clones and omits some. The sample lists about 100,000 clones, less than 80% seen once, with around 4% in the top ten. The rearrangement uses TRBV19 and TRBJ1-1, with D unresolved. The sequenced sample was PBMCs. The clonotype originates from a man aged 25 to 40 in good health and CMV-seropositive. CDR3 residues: CASSDPRDYTTNTEAFF. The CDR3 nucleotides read TGTGCCAGTAGTGATCCCAGAGACTACACCACGAACACTGAAGCTTTCTTT.